This T cell receptor beta chain emerged from a study of vaccination effects on CD4 cells after COVID-19. Study background: Two doses of BNT162b2 or mRNA-1273 vaccine were administered to participants.

Clones were sequenced by immunoSEQ multiplex PCR, and TCRdb holds only the in-frame ones, with some missing. The table lists around 79,000 clones, roughly 79% of them singletons. This clone was counted once. The target antigen is unknown. CDR3 size: 15 residues. The V end lost 7 bases, the J end lost 0 bases, and 10 bases lay between the germline ends. Germline V gives CDR1 MNHEY, CDR2 SVGAGI. Whole-study results and caveats: The study, lacking early post-infection timepoints, had few convalescent patients.

Antigen-specific CD4+ T cells were expanded with viral peptide pools in the ViraFEST assay before sequencing. Cultured cells yielded isolated CD4+ T cells after approximately nine days. Each vaccine recipient was nucleocapsid antibody negative and had no prior SARS-CoV-2 infection. Cultures received IL-2 medium that replaced half the medium on days 3 and 7. Sequenced here: CD4+ T cells from PBMCs cultured with SARS-CoV-2 spike peptides, sampled before COVID-19 vaccination. J is TRBJ2-6 and V is TRBV6-5; no clear D. This TCR came from a human donor who received a COVID-19 vaccine. The CDR3 loop is CASTERGSGANVLTF. CDR3 bases: TGTGCCAGCACCGAGCGTGGCTCTGGGGCCAACGTCCTGACTTTC.